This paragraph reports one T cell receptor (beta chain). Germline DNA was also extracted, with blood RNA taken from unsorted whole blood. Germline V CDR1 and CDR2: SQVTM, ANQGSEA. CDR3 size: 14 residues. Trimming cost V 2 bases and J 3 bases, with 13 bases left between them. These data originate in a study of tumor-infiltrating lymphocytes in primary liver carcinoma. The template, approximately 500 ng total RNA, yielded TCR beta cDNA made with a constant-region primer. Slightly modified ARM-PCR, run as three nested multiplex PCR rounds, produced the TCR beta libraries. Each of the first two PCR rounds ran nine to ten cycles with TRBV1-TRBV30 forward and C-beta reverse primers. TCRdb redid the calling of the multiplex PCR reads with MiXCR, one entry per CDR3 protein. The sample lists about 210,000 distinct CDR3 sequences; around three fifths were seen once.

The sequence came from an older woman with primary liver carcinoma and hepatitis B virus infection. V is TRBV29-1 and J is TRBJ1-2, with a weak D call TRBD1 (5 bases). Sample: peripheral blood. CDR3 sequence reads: CSVEMWGEDYGYTF. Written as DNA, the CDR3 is TGCAGCGTTGAAATGTGGGGGGAGGACTATGGCTACACCTTC.